The source of this TCR beta chain is a study of T cells after yellow fever vaccination. Each CDR3 protein gets one entry after TCRdb re-called the 5' RACE reads with MiXCR. The table records approximately 250,000 distinct CDR3 sequences, about 5.2% of them present only once. There are 14 residues in the CDR3. V lost 0 bases and J lost 6, with 12 bases in between. CDR1 and CDR2 from the germline V gene are SGHRS and YFSETQ. Comment on this clonotype: This may be a read error: a much more frequent sequence differs by one nucleotide. Since no conserved phenylalanine or tryptophan closes the CDR3, a read error is the likely cause.

V gene TRBV5-1 combines with J gene TRBJ1-1; D is unclear. This TCR was sampled from a man younger than 35 who received the YFV17D yellow fever vaccine. Sequencing was performed on CD4+ T cells sorted from PBMCs, taken on the day of the yellow fever booster vaccination. CDR3 bases: TGCGCCAGCAGCTTGGGGGGTGGGTTCCCTGAAGCTTTCCTT. Residues: CASSLGGGFPEAFL.